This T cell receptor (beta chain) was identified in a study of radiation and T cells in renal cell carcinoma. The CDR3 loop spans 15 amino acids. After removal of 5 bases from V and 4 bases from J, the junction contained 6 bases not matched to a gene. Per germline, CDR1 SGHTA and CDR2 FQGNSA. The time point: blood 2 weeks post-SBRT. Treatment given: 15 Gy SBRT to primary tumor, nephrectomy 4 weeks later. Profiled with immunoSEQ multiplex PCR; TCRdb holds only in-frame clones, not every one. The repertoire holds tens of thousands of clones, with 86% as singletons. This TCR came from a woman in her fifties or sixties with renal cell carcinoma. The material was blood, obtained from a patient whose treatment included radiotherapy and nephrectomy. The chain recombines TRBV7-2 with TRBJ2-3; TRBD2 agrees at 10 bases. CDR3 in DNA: TGTGCCAGCAGCCCTACTAGCGGGAAGGCAGATACGCAGTATTTT. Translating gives CASSPTSGKADTQYF.